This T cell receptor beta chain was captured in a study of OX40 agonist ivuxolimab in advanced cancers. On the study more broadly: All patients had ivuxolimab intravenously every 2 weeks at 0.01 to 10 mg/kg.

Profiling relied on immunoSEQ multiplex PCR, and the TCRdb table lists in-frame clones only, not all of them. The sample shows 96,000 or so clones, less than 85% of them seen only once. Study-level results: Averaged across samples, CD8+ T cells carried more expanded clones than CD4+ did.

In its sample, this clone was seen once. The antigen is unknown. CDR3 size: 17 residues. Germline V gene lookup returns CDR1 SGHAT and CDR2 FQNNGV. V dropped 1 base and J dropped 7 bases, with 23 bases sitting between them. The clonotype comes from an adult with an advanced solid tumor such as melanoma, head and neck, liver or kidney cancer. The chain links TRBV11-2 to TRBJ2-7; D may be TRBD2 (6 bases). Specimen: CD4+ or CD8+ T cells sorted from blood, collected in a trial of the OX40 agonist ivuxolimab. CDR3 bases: TGTGCCAGCAGCTTAGCCGGGACTTATACCTTTGTGGGGGAGCAGTACTTC. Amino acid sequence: CASSLAGTYTFVGEQYF.